This record looks at one T cell receptor (beta chain) sequence and its context. This clonotype was observed a single time. Its specific antigen is unknown. This may stem from a read error, because a much larger clone lies one nucleotide away. Ophthalmopathy patients had moderately to severely active disease, Clinical Activity Score of at least 3, NOSPECS grade of at least 4, and disease duration under 3 months. Patients with other autoimmune diseases, uncontrolled infections, pregnancy or lactation were excluded. Diagnosis was based on clinical symptoms, serum thyroxine, TRAb, thyroid ultrasound and orbital computed tomography. PBMCs were isolated from about 10 ml of fresh peripheral blood by Ficoll-Paque density gradient centrifugation. Total RNA was extracted using Trizol reagent, and RNA quality was checked on an Agilent 2100 Bioanalyzer. This record belongs to a study of Graves' ophthalmopathy and Graves' hyperthyroidism (dated by TCRdb to 2016 to 2019). Concerning the study at large: Peripheral blood was collected at initial diagnosis, prior to any treatment. To tell Graves' ophthalmopathy apart from Graves' hyperthyroidism, and to predict which patients would progress to ophthalmopathy, the study relied on TCR beta repertoire signatures. In total, 135 blood samples were TCR-sequenced: fewer than 50 ophthalmopathy, roughly 77 hyperthyroidism and about 17 hyperthyroidism-to-ophthalmopathy patients. To explore V-J signatures distinguishing ophthalmopathy from hyperthyroidism, a discovery set of 100 patients (fewer than 45 ophthalmopathy, 55 to 60 stable hyperthyroidism) was enrolled. For independent validation, a separate cohort was made up of 18 hyperthyroidism patients plus 17 patients who later progressed from hyperthyroidism to ophthalmopathy. In a handful of hyperthyroidism patients, the T-cell repertoire of thyroid tissue was compared with the T-cell repertoire of blood. Following sample collection, hyperthyroidism patients were given methimazole at a starting dose of 30 mg daily, and ophthalmopathy patients were given high-dose intravenous methylprednisolone.

Trimming removed 5 bases from V and 7 bases from J; the gene matches leave 13 bases unexplained. As encoded in the germline V gene, CDR1 is SGHTA while CDR2 is FQGNSA. The CDR3, from cysteine to phenylalanine, totals 15 residues. The only DNA kept is the CDR3, 45 bases in frame from the first base. TCR beta CDR3 regions were amplified from RNA transcripts for repertoire sequencing. The first round was an RT-PCR using HTBI primers with the Qiagen OneStep RT-PCR kit, and this first round was followed by a second-round multiplex PCR, then size selection and purification. Libraries were sequenced paired-end with 100 bp reads on an Illumina HiSeq2000. For the original study's pipeline: Reads were processed with SOAPnuke, discarding reads with adapters, uncalled bases, mean Phred below 15, or no exact constant-primer or identifier match. High-quality paired reads were merged with COPE v1.2.5. Each unique nucleotide sequence was treated as a clonotype, and MiTCR v1.1 was used to align the clonotypes to the IMGT TRB V, D and J references. The analysis was limited to V-J combinations with a frequency above 0.0001, which together covered around 99% of the repertoires. For each V-J combination, a TCR clonal expansion and chaos score was defined as F50 clonal expansion divided by the chaos observed in the TCRdist matrix. Features were reduced by Welch's t-statistics and random forest to approximately 13 V-J combinations, which fed a naive Bayes classifier. Thyroid-blood repertoire similarity was quantified with the Morisita-Horn index. TCRdb itself trimmed the public reads at Q25 with fastp, ran MiXCR and retained productive beta chains. Here each entry gathers all rows of one CDR3 protein and keeps the most common genes and DNA. These V and J calls rely on TCRdb rather than the paper's analysis. This sample lists roughly 700,000 distinct CDR3 sequences; 35% to 50% were detected once. The ten biggest clones cover about 40% of the sample.

Results and caveats for the whole study, not just this receptor: The 13-signature model separated ophthalmopathy from stable hyperthyroidism with approximately 88% sensitivity and 81.08% specificity in cross-validation, and 80%/75% in the test set. No statistical method was used to set the sample size in advance, and the investigators knew which group each participant was assigned to. In validation, the model predicted ophthalmopathy progression with about 70% sensitivity and about 77% specificity; roughly 12 predicted patients were CT-confirmed with GO in a median of approximately 6.5 months. Among expanded thyroid clonotypes with frequency above 0.001, most also showed up in blood, which suggests that blood repertoires may reflect the thyroid immune response.

The receptor was derived from an adult man with Graves' ophthalmopathy. The rearranged segments are TRBV7-2 and TRBJ2-7; 8 bases in the middle match TRBD1. Sequenced sample: peripheral blood. In nucleotide form, the sequence is TGTGCCAGCAGCCCGGACAGGGTTCGGCTCTGGGAGCAGTACTTC. The resulting protein is CASSPDRVRLWEQYF.